Sequencing of this T cell receptor beta chain was carried out in a study of CD8 T cells in ankylosing spondylitis. Study conclusions and caveats: Reported data indicate significant enrichment of disease-linked clones within matched ankylosing spondylitis synovial fluid. Clones that were linked to disease were CD8+ and were relatively rare in peripheral blood. For ankylosing spondylitis blood, a TCR beta motif of under 10 highly homologous variants appeared characteristic.

V lost 8 bases, J lost 1 base, and 5 bases lay in between. The CDR3 sequence is 12 residues long. The germline V gene has CDR1 SEHNR and CDR2 FQNEAQ (reference sequence). Libraries for TCR beta were made by quantitative 5'-RACE with molecular barcodes. TCRdb fed the 5' RACE reads into MiXCR, producing one record per CDR3 protein. The table lists about 200,000 distinct CDR3 sequences, around 13% of them singletons. About this clonotype: Its antigen is undetermined.

The chain links TRBV7-9 to TRBJ2-2; D not certain. The TCR was taken from a male donor with ankylosing spondylitis or in good health (not recorded which). Source material: blood, either unsorted or a sorted T cell fraction (not recorded which). The CDR3 is CASGENTGELFF. CDR3 nucleotides: TGTGCCAGCGGGGAGAACACCGGGGAGCTGTTTTTT.